Following are 16 T cell receptor beta chains from one sample sequenced in a study of intratumoral heterogeneity in liver cancer. The method behind the library was the immunoSEQ multiplex PCR assay. In its TCRdb copy, this immuneACCESS table keeps in-frame sequences only and misses some clones. Where compared with another copy, unresolved V genes explain less than half of these, and the others have no known cause. The sample includes around 5,400 clones, with around 68% observed a single time. The ten top clones hold 22% of the sample. The sample here was tumor-adjacent normal tissue, taken before any cancer treatment. The source is an older man with hepatocellular carcinoma.

The V call is TRBV15, the J call TRBJ2-3; 7 nucleotides line up with TRBD2. Germline CDR1 is LNHNV and CDR2 is YYDKDF (reference sequence). The junction had 5 bases not matched to a gene; V was cut back by 4 bases and J by 1 base. The CDR3 length is 15 residues. CDR3 residues: CATSTTRGGTDTQYF. The CDR3 bases are TGTGCCACCAGCACCACTCGGGGGGGCACAGATACGCAGTATTTT. Complete variable domain (other parts from reference TRBV15 and TRBJ2-3): DAMVIQNPRYQVTQFGKPVTLSCSQTLNHNVMYWYQQKSSQAPKLLFHYYDKDFNNEADTPDNFQSRRPNTSFCFLDIRSPGLGDTAMYLCATSTTRGGTDTQYFGPGTRLTVL.

The J gene is TRBJ1-3, the V gene TRBV2; D gene ambiguous. Germline V gene lookup returns CDR1 SNHLY and CDR2 FYNNEI. V lost 3 bases to trimming and J lost 0 bases, with 9 bases between them. CDR3 length: 15 residues. In nucleotides, the CDR3 is TGTGCCAGCAGTGATCTTTCGGGCTCTGGAAACACCATATATTTT. It specifies CASSDLSGSGNTIYF.

The chain links TRBV30 to TRBJ1-5, with TRBD1 matching 7 bases. The CDR3 covers 13 residues. J was trimmed by 7 bases and V by 2 bases; bases with no gene match: 5. Germline V gives CDR1 GTSNPN, CDR2 SVGIG (reference sequence). CDR3 nucleotide sequence: TGTGCCTGGAGTAGGGACAGTTTCCAGCCCCAGCATTTT. Its translation is CAWSRDSFQPQHF.

The V gene is TRBV2, the J gene TRBJ2-3, with a tentative D call TRBD2 (5 bases). Germline CDR1 is SNHLY and CDR2 is FYNNEI. The CDR3 runs to 12 residues. Trimming cost V 8 bases and J 0 bases, with 6 bases left between them. The CDR3 reads CASPGSTDTQYF. In DNA form, the CDR3 reads TGTGCCAGCCCGGGGAGCACAGATACGCAGTATTTT.

The table lists this clone with a few counts. V usage is TRBV5-4 and J usage is TRBJ1-2, with 9 bases identical to TRBD1. CDR3 size: 16 residues. Germline V gene sequence: CDR1 SGHNT, CDR2 YYREEE (reference sequence). V dropped 4 bases and J dropped 6; count of bases not matched to a gene: 13. The CDR3 region has the DNA TGTGCCAGCAGCGTAGGCTTGGGGACAGGGATTGATGGCTACACCTTC. Encoded protein: CASSVGLGTGIDGYTF.

The chain has TRBV7-9 and TRBJ2-1; D is possibly TRBD1 (6 bases). V was pared by 0 bases and J by 2 bases, with 17 bases between. This CDR3 contains 18 residues. The germline CDR1 and CDR2 sequences are SEHNR and FQNEAQ (reference sequence). CDR3 nucleotide sequence: TGTGCCAGCAGCTTAGCTCCCTTTACAGGGCGCACCTACAATGAGCAGTTCTTC. Translated, it gives CASSLAPFTGRTYNEQFF.

V gene TRBV5-6 combines with J gene TRBJ2-3; TRBD2 matches at 7 bases. The CDR3 has 17 amino acids. Germline V gene lookup returns CDR1 SGHDT and CDR2 YYEEEE. V lost 0 bases, J lost 6 bases, and 13 bases stayed unmatched. The CDR3 here is CASSLGTRTGGVDTQYF. The DNA for the CDR3 is TGTGCCAGCAGCTTGGGTACCAGGACGGGAGGAGTGGATACGCAGTATTTT.

The J gene is TRBJ1-5, the V gene TRBV18; D is unresolved. V lost 5 bases and J lost 6, with 20 bases in between. Germline V gene data show CDR1 as KGHSH and CDR2 as LQKENI. The CDR3 covers 16 residues. Written as DNA, the CDR3 is TGTGCCAGCTCAGGCCGGGGTGGCGTTAGATGTCAGCCCCAGCATTTT. Amino acids: CASSGRGGVRCQPQHF.

V is TRBV7-9 and J is TRBJ1-4; tentative D call: TRBD1 (6 bases). The CDR3 is made up of 16 amino acids. CDR1 and CDR2 from the germline V gene are SEHNR and FQNEAQ (reference sequence). The V end was cut by 1 base, the J end by 5 bases, with 14 bases between. CDR3 in amino acids: CASSLGGRQGNEKLFF. For the CDR3, the DNA is TGTGCCAGCAGCTTAGGCGGTCGGCAGGGGAATGAAAAACTGTTTTTT.

The rearrangement joins TRBV7-6 to TRBJ1-5; 9 bases are a match to TRBD1. Germline V gene data show CDR1 as SGHVS and CDR2 as FNYEAQ. The J segment lost 1 base and the V segment lost 5 bases, leaving 6 bases of the junction unmatched. The CDR3 spans 16 residues. The CDR3 DNA reads TGTGCCAGCAGCCAGGGACAGGGATTAAGCAATCAGCCCCAGCATTTT. Its translation is CASSQGQGLSNQPQHF. The full variable domain, its missing parts supplied by reference TRBV7-6 and TRBJ1-5, is GAGVSQSPRYKVTKRGQDVALRCDPISGHVSLYWYRQALGQGPEFLTYFNYEAQQDKSGLPNDRFSAERPEGSISTLTIQRTEQRDSAMYRCASSQGQGLSNQPQHFGDGTRLSIL.

The genes are TRBV19 and TRBJ1-4, with TRBD1 as a possible D gene (5 bases). Germline loops: CDR1 LNHDA, CDR2 SQIVND (reference sequence). Trimming cost V 3 bases and J 8 bases, with 10 bases left between them. The CDR3 covers 13 residues. In nucleotides, the CDR3 is TGTGCCAGTAGTATTGTACGGGGCGAAAAACTGTTTTTT. Its protein product is CASSIVRGEKLFF. The complete variable domain, with remaining parts taken from reference TRBV19 and TRBJ1-4, reads DGGITQSPKYLFRKEGQNVTLSCEQNLNHDAMYWYRQDPGQGLRLIYYSQIVNDFQKGDIAEGYSVSREKKESFPLTVTSAQKNPTAFYLCASSIVRGEKLFFGSGTQLSVL.

The chain is built from TRBV7-8 and TRBJ2-7; 9 bases map to TRBD2. The CDR3 has 16 amino acids. The J segment lost 0 bases and the V segment lost 4 bases, leaving 7 bases of the junction unmatched. Germline V gene sequence: CDR1 SGHVS, CDR2 FQNEAQ. The CDR3 sequence: CASSYGLARNSYEQYF. CDR3 sequence (DNA): TGTGCCAGCAGCTATGGACTAGCGCGTAACTCCTACGAGCAGTACTTC.

The chain combines TRBV7-9 with TRBJ2-1; TRBD1 might be the D (6 bases). CDR1 is SEHNR and CDR2 is FQNEAQ in the germline V gene (reference sequence). The CDR3 has 12 residues. V was cut by 5 bases and J by 12 bases, with 14 bases left in between. The CDR3 nucleotides are TGTGCCAGCAGCACCGAGACAGGACCGCAGTTCTTC. This gives the protein CASSTETGPQFF.

V and J are TRBV28 and TRBJ1-4; D is unclear. V lost 4 bases, J lost 5 bases, and 11 bases lay in between. This CDR3 is 14 amino acids long. CDR1 and CDR2 (germline): MDHEN, SYDVKM. DNA of the CDR3: TGTGCCAGCAGTTCGCGGAGCCTAAATGAAAAACTGTTTTTT. Translated, it gives CASSSRSLNEKLFF.

J is TRBJ2-1 and V is TRBV29-1; 8 bases align to TRBD2. This CDR3 comprises 15 residues. Looked up from germline, CDR1 is SQVTM and CDR2 is ANQGSEA. V was pared by 4 bases and J by 1 base, with 6 bases of the junction left unmatched. In DNA form, the CDR3 reads TGCAGCGTTGGGTCCGCGGGGGGTTCCTACAATGAGCAGTTCTTC. It is translated as CSVGSAGGSYNEQFF.

The chain links TRBV2 to TRBJ1-1; the D is unclear. The CDR3 has 11 amino acids. Germline CDR1 and CDR2: SNHLY and FYNNEI. Trimming shortened V by 7 bases and J by 11 bases, and 14 bases separated the two germline ends. The CDR3 coding sequence is TGTGCCAGCATTCAAAAAATTGGGGCTTTCTTT. It encodes CASIQKIGAFF.